This T cell receptor (beta chain) was retrieved from a study of blood T cell repertoires in COVID-19. Looking at the study overall: Researchers got acute and convalescent COVID-19 samples from the United States, Italy and Spain. In each case, the material was cDNA or gDNA derived from T cells, B-cell-depleted T cells, or PBMCs.

The V and J ends lost 3 bases and 1 base respectively, with 3 bases between them. In germline, CDR1 is LGHDT, CDR2 YNNKEL (reference sequence). The CDR3 is 12 residues long. Per the original data handling: Estimation of nucleated cell counts was performed using reference gene primer amplification. Using immunoSEQ multiplex PCR, the repertoire was profiled, and TCRdb retains in-frame clones only, with some absent. V and J calls and clone size follow that table, whereas D and trimming were derived from the DNA. This sample carries approximately 50,000 clones, roughly nine tenths of them seen once, and the ten largest clones take 5.1%.

The receptor was isolated from a man between 65 and 85 years old with acute or convalescent COVID-19. The rearrangement joins TRBV3-1 (or the pseudogene TRBV3-2) to TRBJ1-1; D is unresolved. Sequenced material: peripheral blood. The DNA for the CDR3 is TGTGCCAGCAGCCAGGCGAACACTGAAGCTTTCTTT. Encoded protein: CASSQANTEAFF.